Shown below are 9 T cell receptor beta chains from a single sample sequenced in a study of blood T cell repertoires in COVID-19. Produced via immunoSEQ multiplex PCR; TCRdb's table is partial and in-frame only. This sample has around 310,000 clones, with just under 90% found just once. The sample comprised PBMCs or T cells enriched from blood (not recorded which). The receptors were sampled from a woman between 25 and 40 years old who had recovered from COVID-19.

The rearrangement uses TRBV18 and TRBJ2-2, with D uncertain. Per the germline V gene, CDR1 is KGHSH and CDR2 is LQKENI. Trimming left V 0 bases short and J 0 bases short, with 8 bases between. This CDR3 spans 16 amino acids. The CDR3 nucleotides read TGTGCCAGCTCACCACCGCAGCAGGCGAACACCGGGGAGCTGTTTTTT. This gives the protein CASSPPQQANTGELFF.

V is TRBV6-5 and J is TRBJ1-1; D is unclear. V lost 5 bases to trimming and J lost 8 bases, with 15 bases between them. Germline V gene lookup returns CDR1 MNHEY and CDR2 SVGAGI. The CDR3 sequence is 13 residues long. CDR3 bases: TGTGCCAGCAGTAACAAGAGACCGGGGGAAGCTTTCTTT. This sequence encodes CASSNKRPGEAFF.

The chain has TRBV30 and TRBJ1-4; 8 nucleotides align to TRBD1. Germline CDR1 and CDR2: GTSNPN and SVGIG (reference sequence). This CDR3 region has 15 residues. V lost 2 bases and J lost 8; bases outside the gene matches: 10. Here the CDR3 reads CAWSLSGGGSEKLFF. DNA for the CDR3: TGTGCCTGGAGTTTATCAGGGGGCGGTTCGGAAAAACTGTTTTTT.

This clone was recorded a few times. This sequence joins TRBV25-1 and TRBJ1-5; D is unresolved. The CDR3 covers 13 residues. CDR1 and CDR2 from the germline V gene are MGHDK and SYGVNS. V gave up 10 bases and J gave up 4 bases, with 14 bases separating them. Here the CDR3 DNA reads TGTGCCACGGCCCCAGGCAATAATCAGCCCCAGCATTTT. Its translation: CATAPGNNQPQHF.

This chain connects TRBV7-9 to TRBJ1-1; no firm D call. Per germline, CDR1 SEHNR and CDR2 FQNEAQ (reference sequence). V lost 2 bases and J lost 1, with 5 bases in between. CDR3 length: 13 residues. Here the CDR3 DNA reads TGTGCCAGCAGCTTATGGAGGAACACTGAAGCTTTCTTT. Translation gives CASSLWRNTEAFF.

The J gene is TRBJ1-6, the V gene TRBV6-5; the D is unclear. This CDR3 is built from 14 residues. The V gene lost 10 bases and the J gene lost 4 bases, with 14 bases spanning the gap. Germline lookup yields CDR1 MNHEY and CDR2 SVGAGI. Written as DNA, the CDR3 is TGTGCCACCCTTGGACTCCCATATAATTCACCCCTCCACTTT. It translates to CATLGLPYNSPLHF.

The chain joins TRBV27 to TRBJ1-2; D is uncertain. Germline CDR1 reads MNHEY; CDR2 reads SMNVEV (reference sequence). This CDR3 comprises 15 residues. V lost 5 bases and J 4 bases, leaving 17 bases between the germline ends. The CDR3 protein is CASSPLIDQSYGYTF. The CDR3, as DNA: TGTGCCAGCAGTCCGCTTATCGATCAGTCCTATGGCTACACCTTC.

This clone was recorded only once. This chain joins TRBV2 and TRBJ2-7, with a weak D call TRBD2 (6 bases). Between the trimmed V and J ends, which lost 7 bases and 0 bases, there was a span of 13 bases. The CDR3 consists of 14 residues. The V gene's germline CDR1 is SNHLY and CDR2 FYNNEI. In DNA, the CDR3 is TGTGCCAGCACCTGGGACTGGAGCTCCTACGAGCAGTACTTC. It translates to CASTWDWSSYEQYF.

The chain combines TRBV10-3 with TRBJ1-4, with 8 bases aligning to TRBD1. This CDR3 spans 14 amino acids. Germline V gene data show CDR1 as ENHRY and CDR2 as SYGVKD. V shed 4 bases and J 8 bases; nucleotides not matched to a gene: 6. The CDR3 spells CAISAGGAGEKLFF. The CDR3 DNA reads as TGTGCCATCAGTGCAGGGGGCGCGGGGGAAAAACTGTTTTTT.